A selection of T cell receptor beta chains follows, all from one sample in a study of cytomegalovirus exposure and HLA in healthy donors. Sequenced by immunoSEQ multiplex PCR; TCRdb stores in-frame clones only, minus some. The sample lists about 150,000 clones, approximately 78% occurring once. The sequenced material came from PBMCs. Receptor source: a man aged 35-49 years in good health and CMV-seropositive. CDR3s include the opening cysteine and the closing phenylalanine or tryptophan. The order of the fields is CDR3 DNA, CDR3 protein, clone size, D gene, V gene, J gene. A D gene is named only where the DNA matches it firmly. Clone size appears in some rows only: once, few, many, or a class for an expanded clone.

CDR3 DNA: TGTGCCAGCAGTTACTCCACGGGGAACTATGGCTACACCTTC; CDR3 protein: CASSYSTGNYGYTF; clone size: NA; D gene: NA; V gene: TRBV6-5; J gene: TRBJ1-2
CDR3 DNA: TGTGCCTTATCCGGGACTAGCGACAATGAGCAGTTCTTC; CDR3 protein: CALSGTSDNEQFF; clone size: NA; D gene: TRBD2; V gene: TRBV30; J gene: TRBJ2-1
CDR3 DNA: TGTGCCAGCTCACACTCCGGGACTAAGAACACTGAAGCTTTCTTT; CDR3 protein: CASSHSGTKNTEAFF; clone size: NA; D gene: NA; V gene: TRBV18; J gene: TRBJ1-1
CDR3 DNA: TGTGCCAGCCGCGGGGACGGAATCAACACTGAAGCTTTCTTT; CDR3 protein: CASRGDGINTEAFF; clone size: few; D gene: NA; V gene: TRBV2; J gene: TRBJ1-1
CDR3 DNA: TGTGCCAGCAGCTTAGCCGGGACTAGCGGGAGGTACGAGCAGTACTTC; CDR3 protein: CASSLAGTSGRYEQYF; clone size: NA; D gene: TRBD2; V gene: TRBV7-9; J gene: TRBJ2-7
CDR3 DNA: TGTGCCAGCAGCCCGCGGGGAACTGAAGCTTTCTTT; CDR3 protein: CASSPRGTEAFF; clone size: NA; D gene: NA; V gene: TRBV5-4; J gene: TRBJ1-1
CDR3 DNA: TGTGCCAGCAGCCTAGCGGGAGATAGTTACGAGCAGTACTTC; CDR3 protein: CASSLAGDSYEQYF; clone size: NA; D gene: TRBD2; V gene: TRBV27; J gene: TRBJ2-7
CDR3 DNA: TGTGCCGCGGGGCTTTCGAGGACTGAAGCTTTCTTT; CDR3 protein: CAAGLSRTEAFF; clone size: NA; D gene: NA; V gene: TRBV7-8; J gene: TRBJ1-1
CDR3 DNA: TGTGCCAGCAGTCAAGACAGAAACAATCAGCCCCAGCATTTT; CDR3 protein: CASSQDRNNQPQHF; clone size: NA; D gene: NA; V gene: TRBV6-5; J gene: TRBJ1-5
CDR3 DNA: TGCAGCGTTGAAGGGGTCTTAGCGGGCAGCTCCTACGAGCAGTACTTC; CDR3 protein: CSVEGVLAGSSYEQYF; clone size: NA; D gene: TRBD2; V gene: TRBV29-1; J gene: TRBJ2-7
CDR3 DNA: TGTGCCAGCAGTTACTCGAACCAGAGGCCCTACGAGCAGTACTTC; CDR3 protein: CASSYSNQRPYEQYF; clone size: NA; D gene: NA; V gene: TRBV6-5; J gene: TRBJ2-7
CDR3 DNA: TGTGCCAGCAGCGTACGCAGTTCGAACACCGGGGAGCTGTTTTTT; CDR3 protein: CASSVRSSNTGELFF; clone size: few; D gene: NA; V gene: TRBV9; J gene: TRBJ2-2
CDR3 DNA: TGCAGCGTTGAAGATGAGGACAGGTATGGCTACACCTTC; CDR3 protein: CSVEDEDRYGYTF; clone size: few; D gene: TRBD1; V gene: TRBV29-1; J gene: TRBJ1-2
CDR3 DNA: TGTGCCAGCAGTGTGAGCGGGACAGGGGAGGAAAAACTGTTTTTT; CDR3 protein: CASSVSGTGEEKLFF; clone size: NA; D gene: TRBD1; V gene: TRBV2; J gene: TRBJ1-4
CDR3 DNA: TGTGCCAGCAGCGTAGGAGGGTCGGAAAATCAGCCCCAGCATTTT; CDR3 protein: CASSVGGSENQPQHF; clone size: few; D gene: NA; V gene: TRBV9; J gene: TRBJ1-5
CDR3 DNA: TGTGCCAGTAGTGAGACTAGCGGCCTCGGGGAGCTGTTTTTT; CDR3 protein: CASSETSGLGELFF; clone size: NA; D gene: TRBD2; V gene: TRBV19; J gene: TRBJ2-2
CDR3 DNA: TGTGCCAGCAGCCAAGATCGACAGGCCGGGGAGCTGTTTTTT; CDR3 protein: CASSQDRQAGELFF; clone size: NA; D gene: NA; V gene: TRBV4-2; J gene: TRBJ2-2
CDR3 DNA: TGTGCCAGCAGCTTATACGTAGACACTGAAGCTTTCTTT; CDR3 protein: CASSLYVDTEAFF; clone size: NA; D gene: NA; V gene: TRBV11-2; J gene: TRBJ1-1
CDR3 DNA: TGTGCCTGGAGTGTACAGGGATACACTGAAGCTTTCTTT; CDR3 protein: CAWSVQGYTEAFF; clone size: many; D gene: NA; V gene: TRBV30; J gene: TRBJ1-1
CDR3 DNA: TGTGCCAGCAGCCCTCCGGGACAGGGCACCGAGGGCACCATATATTTT; CDR3 protein: CASSPPGQGTEGTIYF; clone size: NA; D gene: TRBD1; V gene: TRBV7-9; J gene: TRBJ1-3
CDR3 DNA: TGCGCCAGCAGCACTTCGACCGGGACAGGGGGAGGAGAGCTGCTGTTTTTT; CDR3 protein: CASSTSTGTGGGELLFF; clone size: NA; D gene: TRBD1; V gene: TRBV5-1; J gene: TRBJ2-2
CDR3 DNA: TGTGCCAGCAGTTTATCGCGGGTATTCACTGAAGCTTTCTTT; CDR3 protein: CASSLSRVFTEAFF; clone size: few; D gene: NA; V gene: TRBV28; J gene: TRBJ1-1
CDR3 DNA: TGTGCCAGCAGACTCCTAGACAGGGTTACTGAAGCTTTCTTT; CDR3 protein: CASRLLDRVTEAFF; clone size: NA; D gene: TRBD1; V gene: TRBV28; J gene: TRBJ1-1
CDR3 DNA: TGTGCCAGCAGTAAACAGGGGGCCGGGAACATTCAGTACTTC; CDR3 protein: CASSKQGAGNIQYF; clone size: NA; D gene: TRBD1; V gene: TRBV6-1; J gene: TRBJ2-4
CDR3 DNA: TGTGCCAGCAGCCCCCGCGGGGGCACACAGGGTAATGAGCAGTTCTTC; CDR3 protein: CASSPRGGTQGNEQFF; clone size: NA; D gene: NA; V gene: TRBV7-3; J gene: TRBJ2-1
CDR3 DNA: TGCGCCAGCAGCCAAGATAACATCAACTATGGCTACACCTTC; CDR3 protein: CASSQDNINYGYTF; clone size: many; D gene: NA; V gene: TRBV4-1; J gene: TRBJ1-2
CDR3 DNA: TGTGCCAGCAGTGTAGGACGGGGAGGAGATACGCAGTATTTT; CDR3 protein: CASSVGRGGDTQYF; clone size: NA; D gene: NA; V gene: TRBV2; J gene: TRBJ2-3
CDR3 DNA: TGTGCCAGCTCACCACGAGGGTTCTACGAGCAGTACTTC; CDR3 protein: CASSPRGFYEQYF; clone size: NA; D gene: NA; V gene: TRBV18; J gene: TRBJ2-7
CDR3 DNA: TGTGCCAGCAGCTCTCCCTCCGGGCAGGGTTGGACCTATGGCTACACCTTC; CDR3 protein: CASSSPSGQGWTYGYTF; clone size: NA; D gene: NA; V gene: TRBV7-9; J gene: TRBJ1-2
CDR3 DNA: TGCGCCAGCAGCCAAGATCAGGGGGGACAGCCCCAGCATTTT; CDR3 protein: CASSQDQGGQPQHF; clone size: NA; D gene: TRBD1; V gene: TRBV4-1; J gene: TRBJ1-5
CDR3 DNA: TGTGCCAGCAGCGGATATAGCCAGACTAAAACAGATACGCAGTATTTT; CDR3 protein: CASSGYSQTKTDTQYF; clone size: NA; D gene: NA; V gene: TRBV9; J gene: TRBJ2-3
CDR3 DNA: TGTGCCAGCAGAAAGGCGGGTTCCACAGATACGCAGTATTTT; CDR3 protein: CASRKAGSTDTQYF; clone size: NA; D gene: NA; V gene: TRBV28; J gene: TRBJ2-3
CDR3 DNA: TGCGCCAGCAGCTTGGGACTAGTTGGGGCCGGGGAGCTGTTTTTT; CDR3 protein: CASSLGLVGAGELFF; clone size: NA; D gene: NA; V gene: TRBV5-1; J gene: TRBJ2-2
CDR3 DNA: TGTGCCAGCAGCCAATTTTTGAGTAGCGGCCTCTACGAGCAGTACTTC; CDR3 protein: CASSQFLSSGLYEQYF; clone size: many; D gene: NA; V gene: TRBV16; J gene: TRBJ2-7